This TCR beta chain appears in the sequencing data of a study of naive and memory T cell subsets. Note on this clonotype: Its antigen remains unknown.

The beta constant-region primer was an equimolar mix of two oligonucleotides covering TRBC1 and TRBC2. Four rounds of PCR amplified the ligated cDNA using nested alpha and beta constant-region primers plus SP2. Via MiXCR, TCRdb re-called the UMI-ligation and nested PCR reads, giving one row per CDR3 protein. Of 150,000 or so distinct CDR3 sequences listed, approximately 24% are singletons. Study results and caveats: A few larger clonotypes appeared in naive repertoires, especially CD8, possibly memory cells re-expressing CD45RA.

This sequence originates from a human donor in good health. The sequencing sample was made of naive CD4+ T cells from blood.

DNA of the CDR3: TGTGCCAGCAGCCCTCAGGGACTAAACACCGGGGAGCTGTTTTTT. This sequence encodes CASSPQGLNTGELFF. The J gene is TRBJ2-2, the V gene TRBV6-5; 7 bases are shared with TRBD2. The germline V gene encodes CDR1 MNHEY and CDR2 SVGAGI. J lost 2 bases, V lost 6 bases, and 6 bases had no gene match. The CDR3 extends over 15 amino acids.